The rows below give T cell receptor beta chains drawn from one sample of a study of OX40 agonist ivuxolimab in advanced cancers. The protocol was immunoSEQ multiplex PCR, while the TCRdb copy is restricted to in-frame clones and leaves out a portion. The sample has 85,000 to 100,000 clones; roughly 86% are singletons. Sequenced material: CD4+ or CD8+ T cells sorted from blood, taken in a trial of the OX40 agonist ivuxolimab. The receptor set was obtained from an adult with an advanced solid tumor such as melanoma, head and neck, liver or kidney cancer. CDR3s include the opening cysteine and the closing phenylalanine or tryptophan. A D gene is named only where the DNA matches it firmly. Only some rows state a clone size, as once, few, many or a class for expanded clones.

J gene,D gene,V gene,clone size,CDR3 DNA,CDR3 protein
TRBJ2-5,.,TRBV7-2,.,TGTGCCAGCAGCTTTTTAAGGGGCCAAGAGACCCAGTACTTC,CASSFLRGQETQYF
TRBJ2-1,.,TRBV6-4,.,TGTGCCAGCAGTGCCAACAGGGCGGTGGGGACGAATGAGCAGTTCTTC,CASSANRAVGTNEQFF
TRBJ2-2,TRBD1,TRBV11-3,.,TGTGCCAGCAGCCCCATCCAGGGGGAAACCGGGGAGCTGTTTTTT,CASSPIQGETGELFF
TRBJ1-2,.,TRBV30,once,TGTGCCTGGAGTGTATCCGGGGGATTGACGTTAGGCTACACCTTC,CAWSVSGGLTLGYTF
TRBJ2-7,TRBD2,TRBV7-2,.,TGTGCCAGCAGGTCCGGGGGGGCCTACGAGCAGTACTTC,CASRSGGAYEQYF
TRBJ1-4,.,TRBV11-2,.,TGTGCCAGCAGCTTAGATCTGGGCCAGCAAGCTAATGAAAAACTGTTTTTT,CASSLDLGQQANEKLFF
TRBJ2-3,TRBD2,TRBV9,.,TGTGCCAGCAGCGGAGGACTAGCGGGAGTCGGAGATACGCAGTATTTT,CASSGGLAGVGDTQYF
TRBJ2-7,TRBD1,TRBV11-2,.,TGTGCCAGCAGTGGACAGGGGTCCTACGAGCAGTACTTC,CASSGQGSYEQYF
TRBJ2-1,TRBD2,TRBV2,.,TGTGCCAGCACCCGAGCGGGAGATCGTGAGCAGTTCTTC,CASTRAGDREQFF
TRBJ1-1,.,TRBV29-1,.,TGCAGCGTTGTACGCCAGCCTTGGACTGAAGCTTTCTTT,CSVVRQPWTEAFF
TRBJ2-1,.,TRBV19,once,TGTGCCAGTAGTATAGGGGGGGCCAATGAGCAGTTCTTC,CASSIGGANEQFF